This T cell receptor (beta chain) was recorded in a study of T cell changes during pregnancy in multiple sclerosis. The V and J ends lost 5 bases and 6 bases, in that order; junction bases with no gene match: 8. Germline V gene sequence: CDR1 SGHRS, CDR2 YFSETQ. This CDR3 region has 14 residues. Assay used: immunoSEQ multiplex PCR; TCRdb lists only in-frame clones, some missing. This sample carries roughly 100,000 clones, 80% to 95% of them seen once, and the ten largest clones take 1.5% to 2%. The rearrangement joins TRBV5-1 to TRBJ2-5; TRBD1 aligns across 9 bases. The sample was peripheral blood, taken after pregnancy. The clonotype was recovered from a female donor with multiple sclerosis, enrolled in a pregnancy study. CDR3 amino acids: CASRSDRGGQTQYF. CDR3 bases: TGCGCCAGCAGATCGGACAGGGGTGGGCAGACCCAGTACTTC.